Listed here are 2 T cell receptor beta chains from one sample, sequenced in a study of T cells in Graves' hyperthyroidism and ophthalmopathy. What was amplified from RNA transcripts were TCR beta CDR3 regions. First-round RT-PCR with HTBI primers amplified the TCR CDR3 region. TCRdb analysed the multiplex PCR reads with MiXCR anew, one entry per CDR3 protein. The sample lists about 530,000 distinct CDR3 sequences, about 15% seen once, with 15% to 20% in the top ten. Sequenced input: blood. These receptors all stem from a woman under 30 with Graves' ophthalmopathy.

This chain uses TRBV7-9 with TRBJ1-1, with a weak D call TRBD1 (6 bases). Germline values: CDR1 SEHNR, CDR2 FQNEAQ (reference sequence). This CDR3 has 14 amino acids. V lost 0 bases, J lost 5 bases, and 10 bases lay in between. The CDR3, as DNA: TGTGCCAGCAGCTTAGCGACAGGCTGGACTGAAGCTTTCTTT. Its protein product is CASSLATGWTEAFF.

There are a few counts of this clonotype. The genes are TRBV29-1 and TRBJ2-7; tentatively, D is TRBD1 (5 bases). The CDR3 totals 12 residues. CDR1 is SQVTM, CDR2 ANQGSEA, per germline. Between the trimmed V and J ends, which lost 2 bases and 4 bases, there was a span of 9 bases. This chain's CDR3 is CSVEQGVYEQYF. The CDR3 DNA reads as TGCAGCGTTGAACAGGGTGTGTACGAGCAGTACTTC.